Listed below are T cell receptor beta chains from one sample, sequenced in a study of blood T cell repertoires in COVID-19. Produced via immunoSEQ multiplex PCR; TCRdb's table is partial and in-frame only. Of 70,000 or so clones listed, roughly 80% are singletons. The sample comprised peripheral blood. The receptors were gathered from a human donor in a cohort sampled during active COVID-19. Both conserved end residues are part of each CDR3. Fields, in order: D gene, clone size, J gene, V gene, CDR3 DNA, CDR3 protein. A D gene is named only where the DNA matches it firmly. Size is stated for part of the rows, as once, few or many counts, or as a class when the clone is expanded.

TRBD1	-	TRBJ1-1	TRBV10-1	TGCGCCAGCAGATACAGGGGTATGAACACTGAAGCTTTCTTT	CASRYRGMNTEAFF
TRBD1	-	TRBJ2-7	TRBV18	TGTGCCAGCTCACCACCGGGACAGGGGTACGAGCAGTACTTC	CASSPPGQGYEQYF
-	-	TRBJ2-2	TRBV7-2	TGTGCCAGCAGCTTTAGTAACGCCGGGGAGCTGTTTTTT	CASSFSNAGELFF
TRBD2	-	TRBJ2-3	TRBV6-5	TGTGCCAGCAGACTAGGGCGGGGGAGCACAGATACGCAGTATTTT	CASRLGRGSTDTQYF
-	-	TRBJ1-5	TRBV19	TGTGCCAGTAGTACCTCGAGCGGGCTCCAGCATTTT	CASSTSSGLQHF
TRBD1	-	TRBJ2-7	TRBV6-6	TGTGCCAGCAGTCGAAAGTTGGGACAGGGTAGGGACGAGCAGTACTTC	CASSRKLGQGRDEQYF
TRBD1	-	TRBJ1-2	TRBV19	TGTGCCAGTAGTCACCCTCGACGGACAGGGGGTTATGGCTACACCTTC	CASSHPRRTGGYGYTF
TRBD1	-	TRBJ2-7	TRBV9	TGTGCCAGCAGCACCGCCGGGACAGACTATTCCGAGCAGTACTTC	CASSTAGTDYSEQYF
-	-	TRBJ1-5	TRBV4-1	TGCGCCAGCAGCCCGTCCCTTCTTCAGCCCCAGCATTTT	CASSPSLLQPQHF
-	-	TRBJ1-6	TRBV2	TGTGCCAGCAGTCAGTCCTCCTATAATTCACCCCTCCACTTT	CASSQSSYNSPLHF
TRBD1	few	TRBJ1-6	TRBV9	TGTGCCAGCAGCCCCGTAGGACAGGGATATAATTCACCCCTCCACTTT	CASSPVGQGYNSPLHF
-	-	TRBJ1-6	TRBV6-6	TGTGCCAGCAGTTATAGCGGGTATGGCAGGAATTCACCCCTCCACTTT	CASSYSGYGRNSPLHF
-	-	TRBJ1-3	TRBV9	TGTGCCAGCAGCGTGTCTTCAAGGGGCCATGGCTCTGGAAACACCATATATTTT	CASSVSSRGHGSGNTIYF
TRBD1	-	TRBJ1-1	TRBV5-4	TGTGCCAGCAGCTCTGGACAGGGCCGGACTGAAGCTTTCTTT	CASSSGQGRTEAFF
-	-	TRBJ1-2	TRBV7-2	TGTGCCAGCAGCTTAGAGGTCAGGGATGGACGCTACACCTTC	CASSLEVRDGRYTF
-	once	TRBJ1-5	TRBV5-6	TGTGCCAGCAGCTTGCTGGGGAGGAGGAATCAGCCCCAGCATTTT	CASSLLGRRNQPQHF
TRBD1	-	TRBJ1-1	TRBV2	TGTGCCAGCACCTCATTACAGGGGAGCACTGAAGCTTTCTTT	CASTSLQGSTEAFF
-	-	TRBJ1-5	TRBV24-1	TGTGCCACCAGTGATTTAGCTAATTGTAGCAATCAGCCCCAGCATTTT	CATSDLANCSNQPQHF
TRBD1	-	TRBJ2-7	TRBV3-1/TRBV3-2	TGTGCCAGCAGCCTAGGACAGGGGCCCTACGAGCAGTACTTC	CASSLGQGPYEQYF
TRBD1	-	TRBJ1-5	TRBV6-1	TGTGCCAGCAGTGAAGGGACAGGGATCAGCCATCGGCGTCAGCCCCAGCATTTT	CASSEGTGISHRRQPQHF
TRBD2	once	TRBJ2-3	TRBV19	TGTGCCAGTAGTCGTCGGGGGGGGCTTCCCCCAGATACGCAGTATTTT	CASSRRGGLPPDTQYF
TRBD2	-	TRBJ2-3	TRBV28	TGTGCCAGCAGTTCCGGCTGGCGGGGGGGCCTGACAGATACGCAGTATTTT	CASSSGWRGGLTDTQYF
-	-	TRBJ1-1	TRBV7-3	TGTGCCAGCAGCTCTAACAGGGACACTGAAGCTTTCTTT	CASSSNRDTEAFF
-	-	TRBJ1-1	TRBV12-3/TRBV12-4	TGTGCCAGCAGTCCAGGTCCAGGCCAAGAAGCTTTCTTT	CASSPGPGQEAFF
-	-	TRBJ2-7	TRBV7-9	TGTGCCAGCAGCTTAGGCTGGGGCGAGTTATCCTACGAGCAGTACTTC	CASSLGWGELSYEQYF
-	-	TRBJ2-3	TRBV12-5	TGTGCTAGTGGTTTGAGGCTAGAGGCAGATACGCAGTATTTT	CASGLRLEADTQYF
-	few	TRBJ1-6	TRBV7-2	TGTGCCAGCAGCCCATTGGACAATGATTCACCCCTCCACTTT	CASSPLDNDSPLHF
-	once	TRBJ1-2	TRBV7-9	TGTGCCAGCAGCTTGGGGGGGGCCTTTGGCTACACCTTC	CASSLGGAFGYTF
-	-	TRBJ1-1	TRBV6-5	TGTGCCAGCAGCTGGAGCGGCGCGGGAACTGAAGCTTTCTTT	CASSWSGAGTEAFF
-	-	TRBJ1-5	TRBV7-6	TGTGCCAGCTCACAGAGGGAACATCAGCCCCAGCATTTT	CASSQREHQPQHF
-	-	TRBJ2-2	TRBV9	TGTGCCAGCAGCGTAGCTACGCGGGGGGAGCTGTTTTTT	CASSVATRGELFF
-	-	TRBJ1-3	TRBV21-1	TGTGCCAGCAGTCTAAGTAAAGATTACTCTGGAAACACCATATATTTT	CASSLSKDYSGNTIYF
-	-	TRBJ2-7	TRBV19	TGTGCCAGTAGATCGCAGGGGCTATCCTACGAGCAGTACTTC	CASRSQGLSYEQYF
-	once	TRBJ2-7	TRBV4-1	TGCGCCAGCAGCCAAGAAAGGGGGGTAGGGGGACAGTACGAGCAGTACTTC	CASSQERGVGGQYEQYF
-	-	TRBJ1-2	TRBV5-1	TGCGCCAGCAGCTTTATTCCCGGATCAGGTCATGGCTACACCTTC	CASSFIPGSGHGYTF
TRBD1	-	TRBJ2-7	TRBV11-2	TGTGCCAGCAGCACTCCAGGGGGACCCTACGAGCAGTACTTC	CASSTPGGPYEQYF
-	-	TRBJ2-1	TRBV4-1	TGCGCCAGCAGCCTCAGCAGGGACAATGAGCAGTTCTTC	CASSLSRDNEQFF
-	once	TRBJ2-1	TRBV29-1	TGCAGCGCCGGCCCCCCCGAGCCTAATGAGCAGTTCTTC	CSAGPPEPNEQFF
-	-	TRBJ1-2	TRBV3-1/TRBV3-2	TGTGCCAGCAGCCAAGATTCGGTCACAGATGGCTACACCTTC	CASSQDSVTDGYTF
-	few	TRBJ2-6	TRBV5-4	TGTGCCAGCAGCTTATCTGGAGCCTCTGGGGCCAACGTCCTGACTTTC	CASSLSGASGANVLTF
-	-	TRBJ1-1	TRBV7-2	TGTGCCAGCACTATACCTCCAGGGGCGAGGTACACTGAAGCTTTCTTT	CASTIPPGARYTEAFF
-	-	TRBJ1-2	TRBV7-2	TGTGCCAGCAGCTTCGACAGTACCCCAGCCTATGGCTACACCTTC	CASSFDSTPAYGYTF
TRBD1	-	TRBJ2-7	TRBV6-2/TRBV6-3	TGTGCCAGCAGCCGTAGGGGACAGGGTTCCGAGCAGTACTTC	CASSRRGQGSEQYF
-	-	TRBJ1-1	TRBV5-1	TGCGCCAGCAGCTTGGAGGGGGTGAACACTGAAGCTTTCTTT	CASSLEGVNTEAFF
TRBD1	-	TRBJ1-6	TRBV6-6	TGTGCCAGCAGTCCGGGACAGGGCTATAATTCACCCCTCCACTTT	CASSPGQGYNSPLHF
-	-	TRBJ1-1	TRBV6-1	TGTGCCAGCAGTGAAGTTCGGCAGGGCTTTGGTGAAGCTTTCTTT	CASSEVRQGFGEAFF
-	-	TRBJ2-6	TRBV5-6	TGTGCCAGCACAGACAGCCCCTCTGGGGCCAACGTCCTGACTTTC	CASTDSPSGANVLTF
TRBD1	-	TRBJ2-3	TRBV10-1	TGCGCCAGTAAAGGACAGGGGACAGATACGCAGTATTTT	CASKGQGTDTQYF
TRBD1	few	TRBJ1-5	TRBV2	TGTGCCAGCAGTGAAAGGACAGGGTTGGATCAGCCCCAGCATTTT	CASSERTGLDQPQHF
-	-	TRBJ1-2	TRBV12-1	TGTGCCAGCAGCTTTGCCCCTTCGGAGGGGACGATAGACTATGGCTACACCTTC	CASSFAPSEGTIDYGYTF
TRBD1	-	TRBJ2-7	TRBV5-1	TGCGCCAGCAGCGTGACAGGGGTCTCCTACGAGCAGTACTTC	CASSVTGVSYEQYF
-	once	TRBJ1-6	TRBV3-1/TRBV3-2	TGTGCCAGCAGCTCAAGCGGTTCTAATTCACCCCTCCACTTT	CASSSSGSNSPLHF
-	-	TRBJ1-1	TRBV6-2/TRBV6-3	TGTGCCAGCAGTCCCTGGGCGGGGGCACCCTGGCGCATGAACACTGAAGCTTTCTTT	CASSPWAGAPWRMNTEAFF
TRBD1	-	TRBJ1-4	TRBV2	TGTGCCAGCAGCGGCCCCCCCCGGGACAGGGAGACAACTAATGAAAAACTGTTTTTT	CASSGPPRDRETTNEKLFF